This passage covers 26 T cell receptor beta chains from one sample sequenced in a study of T cell repertoires in cytomegalovirus infection. TCRdb called the reads again in MiXCR, with one record for every CDR3 protein. The profile covers 100,000 to 150,000 distinct CDR3 sequences, with around 32% appearing a single time and roughly three fifths taken by the ten largest. These receptors have no identified antigens. This material consisted of CD8+ T cells from cultured PBMCs, taken from culture after CMV antigen stimulation. Every receptor here comes from a human donor in good health (CMV status not recorded). Some clones in this sample may be carry-over from other donors' samples.

The chain recombines TRBV29-1 with TRBJ2-3, with D unclear. The CDR3 consists of 16 residues. The germline V gene encodes CDR1 SQVTM and CDR2 ANQGSEA. V lost 1 base and J 5 bases, leaving 19 bases between the germline ends. The CDR3 is CSVEGQRYPEVDTQYF. The CDR3 region has the DNA TGCAGCGTTGAAGGTCAGAGGTATCCAGAAGTAGATACGCAGTATTTT.

This chain's CDR3 is CASSLFSGAQDYGYTF. CDR3 in DNA: TGTGCCAGCAGTTTGTTTTCGGGGGCGCAGGACTATGGCTACACCTTC. The rearrangement links TRBV12-3 or TRBV12-4 to TRBJ1-2; perhaps TRBD1 as D (6 bases). The ends were cut back, 3 bases at V and 3 bases at J, with 17 bases in the middle. This CDR3 is built from 16 residues.

The chain is built from TRBV4-3 and TRBJ1-1; D unresolved. Trimming left V 0 bases short and J 1 base short, with 9 bases between. The CDR3 is 15 residues long. Germline V gene lookup returns CDR1 LGHNA and CDR2 YSLEER. As DNA, the CDR3 is TGCGCCAGCAGCCAAGAAACGGAAACGAACACTGAAGCTTTCTTT. Amino acids: CASSQETETNTEAFF.

The chain couples TRBV5-1 to TRBJ2-7; no reliable D call. Germline lookup yields CDR1 SGHRS and CDR2 YFSETQ. V gave up 4 bases and J gave up 0 bases, with 14 bases separating them. The CDR3 runs to 15 residues. The CDR3 DNA reads TGCGCCAGCAGCGATTACAGAGAACTCTCCTACGAGCAGTACTTC. Its translation is CASSDYRELSYEQYF.

This clonotype has a count of ten or more. This sequence joins TRBV6-6 and TRBJ1-6, with TRBD1 matching 8 bases. The germline V gene has CDR1 MNHNY and CDR2 SVGAGI (reference sequence). The CDR3 contains 15 residues. Unmatched junction bases numbered 7, after V lost 10 bases and J lost 2 bases. CDR3 nucleotide sequence: TGTGCCACCCGACAGGGGAGAACCTATAATTCACCCCTCCACTTT. Its protein is CATRQGRTYNSPLHF.

This clonotype showed up just a few times. This chain uses TRBV6-2 or TRBV6-3 with TRBJ1-1; D might be TRBD1 (5 bases). The CDR3 runs to 13 residues. Per the germline V gene, CDR1 is MNHEY and CDR2 is SVGEGT. The V gene lost 3 bases and the J gene lost 4 bases, with 9 bases spanning the gap. Here the CDR3 DNA reads TGTGCCAGCAGTTATCCCGGGGGCACTGAAGCTTTCTTT. Encoded protein: CASSYPGGTEAFF.

CDR3 sequence: CASSLARRRGDSPLHF. DNA for the CDR3: TGTGCCAGCAGCTTAGCTCGTCGCAGGGGAGATTCACCCCTCCACTTT. V gene TRBV11-2 combines with J gene TRBJ1-6, with a possible D match to TRBD1 (6 bases). The CDR3 is 16 amino acids. V was trimmed by 1 base and J by 8 bases, leaving 15 bases between them. Germline assignment: CDR1 SGHAT and CDR2 FQNNGV. Full variable domain (missing parts from reference TRBV11-2 and TRBJ1-6): EAGVAQSPRYKIIEKRQSVAFWCNPISGHATLYWYQQILGQGPKLLIQFQNNGVVDDSQLPKDRFSAERLKGVDSTLKIQPAKLEDSAVYLCASSLARRRGDSPLHFGNGTRLTVT.

This clonotype was seen only once. A much bigger clone sits one base away, suggesting this may be a read error. For the CDR3, the DNA is TGTGCCAGCAAGCCAACTGGAACTGAAGCTTTCTTT. Residues: CASKPTGTEAFF. This chain connects TRBV7-1 to TRBJ1-1; D remains ambiguous. TRBV7-1 is noted as an ORF with a role that remains uncertain. The CDR3 runs 12 residues. V lost 7 bases and J lost 5, with 11 bases in between.

This clonotype was counted between two and nine times. The gene calls are TRBV7-2 and TRBJ2-2; D possibly uses TRBD1 or TRBD2 (5 bases each). The CDR3 length is 16 residues. V gave up 11 bases and J gave up 2 bases, with 21 bases separating them. The germline V gene encodes CDR1 SGHTA and CDR2 FQGNSA. CDR3 loop: CALRGGPRTNTGELFF. The CDR3 nucleotides read TGTGCCCTACGTGGGGGTCCCAGGACCAACACCGGGGAGCTGTTTTTT. Using reference TRBV7-2 and TRBJ2-2 for the parts outside the CDR3, the full variable domain is GAGVSQSPSNKVTEKGKDVELRCDPISGHTALYWYRQSLGQGLEFLIYFQGNSAPDKSGLPSDRFSAERTGGSVSTLTIQRTQQEDSAVYLCALRGGPRTNTGELFFGEGSRLTVL.

In its sample, this clonotype was seen many times. The J gene is TRBJ1-3, the V gene TRBV7-8; tentative D call: TRBD1 (5 bases). V was trimmed by 5 bases and J by 8 bases, leaving 22 bases between them. This CDR3 is built from 16 residues. Germline V lookup: CDR1 SGHVS, CDR2 FQNEAQ. DNA of the CDR3: TGTGCCAGCAGCCCCCGCCCGGCTCCTTCGGGGGACACCATATATTTT. Amino acid sequence: CASSPRPAPSGDTIYF.

There are a few counts of this clonotype. V usage is TRBV24-1 and J usage is TRBJ1-5; D possibly corresponds to TRBD1 (5 bases). Germline lookup yields CDR1 KGHDR and CDR2 SFDVKD. Trimming removed 4 bases from V and 4 bases from J, with 16 bases in between. This CDR3 has 16 residues. The chain's CDR3 is CATSDRRGALNQPQHF. In nucleotides, the CDR3 is TGTGCCACCAGTGACCGTCGCGGGGCTCTGAATCAGCCCCAGCATTTT.

This clonotype was recorded at least ten times. The V and J genes are TRBV19 and TRBJ1-5, with D possibly TRBD1 on 6 matching bases. From germline, CDR1 is LNHDA and CDR2 SQIVND (reference sequence). Trimming took 9 bases from V and 5 from J, leaving 14 bases between them. The CDR3 is 13 residues long. The CDR3 sequence is CASTVTGYQPQHF. As DNA, the CDR3 is TGTGCCAGCACTGTCACAGGGTATCAGCCCCAGCATTTT.

This clonotype was recorded a few times. V gene TRBV6-1 combines with J gene TRBJ1-5; 9 nucleotides match TRBD1. V lost 3 bases and J lost 4; bases outside the gene matches: 7. Looked up from germline, CDR1 is MNHNS and CDR2 is SASEGT. CDR3 length: 16 residues. The CDR3 protein is CASSDGTGTGNQPQHF. DNA of the CDR3: TGTGCCAGCAGTGACGGGACAGGGACGGGGAATCAGCCCCAGCATTTT.

In its sample, this clonotype was seen a few times. The chain employs TRBV4-3 and TRBJ2-1; D not resolved. The CDR3 loop spans 17 amino acids. Per the germline V gene, CDR1 is LGHNA and CDR2 is YSLEER. V gave up 0 bases and J gave up 0 bases, with 12 bases separating them. As DNA, the CDR3 is TGCGCCAGCAGCCAAGATTTAGTACCTAACTCCTACAATGAGCAGTTCTTC. It specifies CASSQDLVPNSYNEQFF.

The chain couples TRBV6-5 to TRBJ1-6; maybe TRBD1 (6 bases). The CDR3 is made up of 19 amino acids. Per germline, CDR1 MNHEY and CDR2 SVGAGI. V lost 0 bases and J lost 7, with 22 bases in between. The CDR3 loop reads CASSYSTLAQGFRNSPLHF. The CDR3 nucleotides read TGTGCCAGCAGTTACTCGACACTGGCACAGGGCTTTAGAAATTCACCCCTCCACTTT.

The chain combines TRBV7-9 with TRBJ2-6; D is unresolved. The CDR3 is 16 residues long. The germline V and J ends were trimmed by 1 base and 0 bases, with 7 bases remaining between them. CDR1 is SEHNR and CDR2 is FQNEAQ in the germline V gene (reference sequence). The CDR3 bases are TGTGCCAGCAGCTTAGTCGGGTCCTCTGGGGCCAACGTCCTGACTTTC. This translates into CASSLVGSSGANVLTF.

Many counts were recorded for this clonotype. The CDR3: CAISESQDKANYGYTF. CDR3 sequence (DNA): TGTGCCATCAGTGAGTCCCAGGACAAAGCTAACTATGGCTACACCTTC. The chain recombines TRBV10-3 with TRBJ1-2; possibly TRBD1 for D (5 bases). V shed 0 bases and J shed 0 bases, with 11 bases lying between them. The CDR3 spans 16 residues. Germline-derived CDR1 and CDR2 are ENHRY and SYGVKD.

There are a few counts of this clonotype. This chain joins TRBV4-2 and TRBJ1-4, with TRBD1 matching 8 bases. The CDR3 is made up of 16 amino acids. Trimming cost V 0 bases and J 13 bases; bases outside gene matches: 13. CDR1 is LGHNA and CDR2 is YNFKEQ in the germline V gene. The CDR3 here is CASSQDGQGGLEGLFF. The CDR3 DNA follows: TGTGCCAGCAGCCAAGACGGACAGGGAGGCTTGGAGGGACTGTTTTTT.

V and J are TRBV18 and TRBJ1-2; D possibly corresponds to TRBD1 (6 bases). CDR1 is KGHSH and CDR2 is LQKENI in the germline V gene. The V gene lost 6 bases and the J gene lost 2 bases, with 22 bases spanning the gap. The CDR3 has 17 residues. The CDR3 DNA reads TGTGCCAGCTCCCCGGACCCCGGGACACTAGACAACTATGGCTACACCTTC. It codes for CASSPDPGTLDNYGYTF.

The CDR3 DNA reads TGTGCCAGCAGCTTAAACTCCGTTTCGTATGGCTACACCTTC. Translating it yields CASSLNSVSYGYTF. This rearrangement joins TRBV7-6 to TRBJ1-2, with D hard to call. This CDR3 has 14 amino acids. V was cut by 2 bases and J by 5 bases, with 12 bases left in between. Germline V gene sequence: CDR1 SGHVS, CDR2 FNYEAQ.

Only a few counts were recorded for this clonotype. The V call is TRBV7-2, the J call TRBJ2-5, with 8 nucleotides matching TRBD2. Germline V CDR1 and CDR2: SGHTA, FQGNSA. The CDR3 covers 15 residues. V was pared by 3 bases and J by 5 bases, with 8 bases of the junction left unmatched. The CDR3 loop reads CASSFTGGPTETQYF. CDR3 in DNA: TGTGCCAGCAGCTTTACGGGGGGGCCAACGGAGACCCAGTACTTC.

This chain connects TRBV6-5 to TRBJ2-4; tentative D call: TRBD1 (6 bases). The CDR3 is made up of 13 amino acids. The germline gives CDR1 MNHEY, CDR2 SVGAGI. Trimming shortened V by 6 bases and J by 6 bases, and 12 bases separated the two germline ends. CDR3: CASSAGVRNIQYF. The CDR3 coding sequence is TGTGCCAGCAGCGCAGGGGTGCGAAACATTCAGTACTTC.

The CDR3 sequence is CASSEAGESYEQYF. The CDR3 bases are TGTGCCAGCAGTGAAGCGGGGGAGTCCTACGAGCAGTACTTC. The rearrangement uses TRBV6-2 or TRBV6-3 and TRBJ2-7; TRBD2 agrees at 8 bases. In germline, CDR1 is MNHEY, CDR2 SVGEGT. With 5 bases clipped from V and 1 base from J, the junction kept 4 bases outside the gene matches. This CDR3 is built from 14 residues.

This clonotype was seen many times. The rearrangement uses TRBV7-2 and TRBJ1-5, with D tentatively TRBD1 (5 bases). The V end was cut by 4 bases, the J end by 0 bases, with 13 bases between. CDR3 size: 16 residues. Germline V lookup: CDR1 SGHTA, CDR2 FQGNSA. The CDR3 nucleotides are TGTGCCAGCAGCTCTTCTCTGGGGGATAGCAATCAGCCCCAGCATTTT. Translated, it gives CASSSSLGDSNQPQHF.

This clonotype showed up many times. CDR3 bases: TGTGCCAGCAGTCAGGGAGGAATCTCCTACGAGCAGTACTTC. This gives the protein CASSQGGISYEQYF. V and J are TRBV12-3 or TRBV12-4 and TRBJ2-7; maybe TRBD2 (6 bases). V dropped 5 bases and J dropped 0 bases, with 11 bases sitting between them. The CDR3 has 14 amino acids.

The J gene is TRBJ1-1, the V gene TRBV27; D gene unclear. Germline CDR1 MNHEY, CDR2 SMNVEV (reference sequence). Deletions cut 6 bases from V and 4 bases from J, with 15 bases between. The CDR3 is 14 amino acids. CDR3 region: CASRSPGRATEAFF. The DNA of the CDR3 is TGTGCCAGCAGGTCACCCGGGCGAGCCACTGAAGCTTTCTTT.